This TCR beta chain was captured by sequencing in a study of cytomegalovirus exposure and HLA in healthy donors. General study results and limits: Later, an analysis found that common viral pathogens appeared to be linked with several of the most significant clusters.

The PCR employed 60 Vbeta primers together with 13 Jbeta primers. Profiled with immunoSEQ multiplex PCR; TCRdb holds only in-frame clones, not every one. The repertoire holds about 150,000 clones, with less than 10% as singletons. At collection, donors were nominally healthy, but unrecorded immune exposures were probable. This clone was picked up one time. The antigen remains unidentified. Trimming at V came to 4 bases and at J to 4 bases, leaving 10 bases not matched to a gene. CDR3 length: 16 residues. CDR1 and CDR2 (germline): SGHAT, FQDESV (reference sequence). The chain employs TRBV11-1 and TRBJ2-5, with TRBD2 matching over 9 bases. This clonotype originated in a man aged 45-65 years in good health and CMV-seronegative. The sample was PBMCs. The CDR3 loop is CASSYDSGRSLETQYF. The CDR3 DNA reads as TGTGCCAGCAGCTACGATAGCGGGAGATCGTTAGAGACCCAGTACTTC.